The clone carrying this T cell receptor (beta chain) was recorded once. As processed by the authors: Amplification of reference gene primers provided the estimated nucleated cell counts. Assay: immunoSEQ multiplex PCR; the TCRdb copy retains only in-frame clones and omits some. Clone size and V and J calls were adopted from that table, with D and trimming inferred from the DNA. The data show roughly 440,000 clones, around 88% seen once. The source of the sample is a study of blood T cell repertoires in COVID-19. Germline CDR1 is SGHRS and CDR2 is YFSETQ. The CDR3 contains 17 residues. The ends lost 3 bases at V and 0 bases at J; junction bases unmatched: 11.

The clonotype comes from a woman aged 50 to 60 with COVID-19, enrolled during active disease. The J gene is TRBJ1-1, the V gene TRBV5-1; 7 nucleotides line up with TRBD1. Material for sequencing was peripheral blood. This CDR3 reads CASSSKVGTVLNTEAFF. The CDR3 DNA sequence: TGCGCCAGCAGCTCGAAAGTTGGGACAGTCCTGAACACTGAAGCTTTCTTT.